This T cell receptor (beta chain) appears in the sequencing data of a study of control samples from healthy donors and cancer patients. V shed 4 bases, J shed 0 bases, and the junction held 8 bases outside the gene matches. There are 16 residues in the CDR3. CDR1 and CDR2 from the germline V gene are MNHEY and SVGAGI. Method: immunoSEQ multiplex PCR; TCRdb's copy keeps in-frame clones and lacks some. The repertoire holds 35,000 to 50,000 clones, around 87% seen once, with roughly a tenth in the top ten. Sequencing input: PBMCs. This TCR was sampled from a woman aged 60-75 years with lung cancer. This chain joins TRBV6-5 and TRBJ2-7, with 8 bases that match TRBD1. The CDR3, as DNA: TGTGCCAGCAGTTCGGACAGGGTTGGGGACTCCTACGAGCAGTACTTC. This sequence encodes CASSSDRVGDSYEQYF.